One sample yielded the 30 T cell receptor beta chains listed below, sequenced in a study of blood T cells in healthy people across ages. The second PCR ran roughly 6 to 11 cycles with a sample-barcoded 5' primer and J-beta primers. Each CDR3 protein is one row after TCRdb ran MiXCR on the 5' RACE reads. The sample has about 1.4 million distinct CDR3 sequences; around 59% are singletons. Sequencing was carried out using blood. Receptors were obtained from a man aged 18 to 30 in good health.

The rearrangement links TRBV9 to TRBJ2-7; D perhaps matches TRBD1 (5 bases). With 0 bases removed from V and 6 bases from J, the gap between germline ends came to 13 bases. Looked up from germline, CDR1 is SGDLS and CDR2 is YYNGEE. The CDR3 has 14 amino acids. CDR3: CASSVDRRNSEQYF. In nucleotides, the CDR3 is TGTGCCAGCAGCGTAGACAGGCGGAATAGCGAGCAGTACTTC.

This sequence joins TRBV10-3 and TRBJ2-7; 7 nucleotides align to TRBD2. CDR1 is ENHRY and CDR2 is SYGVKD in the germline V gene. The CDR3 contains 14 residues. After removal of 5 bases from V and 1 base from J, the junction contained 5 bases not matched to a gene. The chain's CDR3 is CAISRDYQSYEQYF. CDR3 DNA: TGTGCCATCAGTAGGGACTACCAATCCTACGAGCAGTACTTC.

The chain carries TRBV12-3 or TRBV12-4 and TRBJ1-4; TRBD1 matches 8 bases. The CDR3 has 15 amino acids. V dropped 7 bases and J dropped 3; count of bases not matched to a gene: 7. The CDR3 DNA is TGTGCCAGCACCCTGACAGGGGCCGCTAATGAAAAACTGTTTTTT. This translates into CASTLTGAANEKLFF.

V gene TRBV29-1 combines with J gene TRBJ2-1; D call uncertain. Trimming stripped 6 bases from V and 3 bases from J, with 12 bases between. The CDR3 loop spans 13 amino acids. CDR1 is SQVTM and CDR2 is ANQGSEA in the germline V gene. For the CDR3, the DNA is TGCAGCGTGGTACCTGTAGGCTACAATGAGCAGTTCTTC. Translation gives CSVVPVGYNEQFF.

This clonotype was observed a handful of times. V usage is TRBV4-3 and J usage is TRBJ2-7; 9 bases fit TRBD1. CDR1 LGHNA and CDR2 YSLEER come from the germline V gene. The CDR3 length is 15 residues. Germline trimming cut 4 bases from V and 5 bases from J; bases unmatched to any gene: 9. CDR3 loop: CASSPKDRGGDEQYF. The CDR3 bases are TGCGCCAGCAGCCCGAAGGACAGGGGAGGAGACGAGCAGTACTTC.

This clonotype was detected only once. The DNA of the CDR3 is TGTGCCAGCAAGTATTACGAGCAGTACTTC. Residues: CASKYYEQYF. The V and J genes are TRBV6-1 and TRBJ2-7; unclear D gene. V lost 7 bases to trimming and J lost 4 bases, with 5 bases between them. Looked up from germline, CDR1 is MNHNS and CDR2 is SASEGT. This CDR3 spans 10 amino acids.

This clonotype has just one count. The chain carries TRBV7-9 and TRBJ2-1, with no clear D. There are 14 residues in the CDR3. Germline assignment: CDR1 SEHNR and CDR2 FQNEAQ (reference sequence). V was clipped by 3 bases and J by 10 bases, with 16 bases between them. This chain's CDR3 is CASSLGSVVGEQFF. DNA of the CDR3: TGTGCCAGCAGCTTGGGCTCGGTTGTGGGCGAGCAGTTCTTC.

The chain combines TRBV28 with TRBJ2-7; possibly TRBD1 for D (6 bases). V was trimmed by 6 bases and J by 6 bases, leaving 18 bases between them. The CDR3 spans 14 residues. The germline CDR1 and CDR2 sequences are MDHEN and SYDVKM. CDR3: CASSRQDLLGEQYF. CDR3 in DNA: TGTGCCAGCAGCCGACAGGACCTATTGGGCGAGCAGTACTTC.

The chain joins TRBV12-3 or TRBV12-4 to TRBJ2-5, with 7 bases identical to TRBD2. The V and J ends lost 1 base and 5 bases, in that order; junction bases with no gene match: 4. This CDR3 has 14 amino acids. The CDR3 nucleotides are TGTGCCAGCAGTTTAGGGGACTACTCGGAGACCCAGTACTTC. This codes for CASSLGDYSETQYF.

The V call is TRBV11-2, the J call TRBJ2-7; maybe TRBD1 (5 bases). The CDR3 totals 16 residues. Trimming removed 1 base from V and 6 bases from J, with 19 bases in between. Germline V gives CDR1 SGHAT, CDR2 FQNNGV. CDR3 loop: CASSLAGGQGVGEQYF. The CDR3 nucleotides are TGTGCCAGCAGCTTAGCGGGTGGGCAGGGTGTAGGCGAGCAGTACTTC.

The rearrangement uses TRBV5-1 and TRBJ1-2; D unresolved. V lost 4 bases, J lost 8 bases, and 21 bases lay in between. Per germline, CDR1 SGHRS and CDR2 YFSETQ. The CDR3 has 15 residues. CDR3 bases: TGCGCCAGCAGCCCAGAAGGGATGGGGAAGGGAGGCTACACCTTC. Translation: CASSPEGMGKGGYTF.

This sequence joins TRBV7-9 and TRBJ2-7; weak D call: TRBD2 (5 bases). The V gene lost 5 bases and the J gene lost 0 bases, with 23 bases spanning the gap. The CDR3 runs 18 residues. The V gene's germline CDR1 is SEHNR and CDR2 FQNEAQ (reference sequence). DNA of the CDR3: TGTGCCAGCAGCCCATCGAGGGTTCGGAGCTTAAGCTCCTACGAGCAGTACTTC. This gives the protein CASSPSRVRSLSSYEQYF.

The rearrangement links TRBV7-2 to TRBJ2-3; D might be TRBD2 (6 bases). The CDR3 spans 15 residues. The ends were cut back, 1 base at V and 5 bases at J, with 13 bases in the middle. CDR1 SGHTA and CDR2 FQGNSA come from the germline V gene. Here the CDR3 DNA reads TGTGCCAGCAGCTTAGATAGCGGAAGCGGAGATACGCAGTATTTT. This sequence encodes CASSLDSGSGDTQYF.

The chain links TRBV7-2 to TRBJ2-7, with 8 bases identical to TRBD2. The CDR3 runs to 14 residues. Losses at the gene ends were 5 bases for V and 4 bases for J; bases not matched to a gene: 7. Germline V gene lookup returns CDR1 SGHTA and CDR2 FQGNSA. CDR3 sequence reads: CASSPSGSAYEQYF. The CDR3 nucleotides read TGTGCCAGCAGCCCGAGCGGGAGTGCATACGAGCAGTACTTC.

This sequence joins TRBV6-1 and TRBJ1-2; no firm D call. V was pared by 1 base and J by 9 bases, with 15 bases between. Germline loops: CDR1 MNHNS, CDR2 SASEGT. The CDR3 loop spans 14 amino acids. CDR3 amino acids: CASSEDRRAASYTF. The CDR3 bases are TGTGCCAGCAGTGAAGATAGGAGGGCGGCGAGCTACACCTTC.

This chain links TRBV4-3 with TRBJ2-7; 9 bases fit TRBD1. Germline trimming cut 1 base from V and 3 bases from J; bases unmatched to any gene: 4. CDR3 size: 15 residues. CDR1 is LGHNA, CDR2 YSLEER, per germline. The CDR3 coding sequence is TGCGCCAGCAGCCAAGTTCCGACAGGGGGCTACGAGCAGTACTTC. It codes for CASSQVPTGGYEQYF.

The chain joins TRBV5-1 to TRBJ1-1, with D tentatively TRBD1 (5 bases). This CDR3 has 16 amino acids. Germline loops: CDR1 SGHRS, CDR2 YFSETQ. The germline V and J ends were trimmed by 0 bases and 0 bases, with 12 bases remaining between them. CDR3 nucleotides: TGCGCCAGCAGCTTGGCCTCTCGGGGGATGAACACTGAAGCTTTCTTT. It encodes CASSLASRGMNTEAFF.

The chain links TRBV11-2 to TRBJ2-1, with 7 bases lining up with TRBD2. The CDR3 runs to 16 residues. Germline V lookup: CDR1 SGHAT, CDR2 FQNNGV. V shed 4 bases and J 4 bases; nucleotides not matched to a gene: 10. The CDR3 nucleotides read TGTGCCAGCAGCTCCGTTGGGGGGGGGTTTTACAATGAGCAGTTCTTC. It is translated as CASSSVGGGFYNEQFF.

This clonotype was found once. The DNA of the CDR3 is TGCAGTGCTAGACCGACAACACGGCTAGCGGGGGGCCGCGAGCAGTTCTTC. This sequence encodes CSARPTTRLAGGREQFF. This rearrangement joins TRBV20-1 to TRBJ2-1; 11 bases map to TRBD2. Trimming removed 2 bases from V and 10 bases from J; junction bases left unmatched: 16. Germline lookup yields CDR1 DFQATT and CDR2 SNEGSKA (reference sequence). The CDR3 covers 17 residues.

The V call is TRBV12-3 or TRBV12-4, the J call TRBJ2-7, with TRBD1 identical over 9 bases. After removal of 5 bases from V and 3 bases from J, the junction contained 8 bases not matched to a gene. The CDR3 extends over 15 amino acids. The CDR3 region is CASSPGTGKIYEQYF. CDR3 DNA: TGTGCCAGCAGTCCCGGGACAGGGAAAATCTACGAGCAGTACTTC.

As regards this clonotype: A much larger clonotype is one base distant, so this may be a read error. The chain links TRBV12-3 or TRBV12-4 to TRBJ2-7; D uncertain. The last part of the DNA fits TRBJ2-4 better; the J call may be wrong. This CDR3 is built from 13 residues. In DNA form, the CDR3 reads TGTACCAGCAGCCTTTCTGGGCCAAACATTCAGTACTTC. Translation gives CTSSLSGPNIQYF.

The chain has TRBV2 and TRBJ1-4; a weak D match, TRBD1 (6 bases). Germline CDR1 is SNHLY and CDR2 is FYNNEI. CDR3 length: 15 residues. Trimming removed 4 bases from V and 7 bases from J, with 16 bases in between. The CDR3 coding sequence is TGTGCCAGCAGTGGATCGGGGGGCATGAGTGAAAAACTGTTTTTT. The encoded protein is CASSGSGGMSEKLFF. The full variable domain, its missing parts supplied by reference TRBV2 and TRBJ1-4, is EPEVTQTPSHQVTQMGQEVILRCVPISNHLYFYWYRQILGQKVEFLVSFYNNEISEKSEIFDDQFSVERPDGSNFTLKIRSTKLEDSAMYFCASSGSGGMSEKLFFGSGTQLSVL.

This clonotype has just a few counts. This sequence joins TRBV5-1 and TRBJ2-7; 7 bases map to TRBD1. The CDR3 is 15 residues long. The germline CDR1 and CDR2 sequences are SGHRS and YFSETQ. Trimming at V came to 0 bases and at J to 3 bases, leaving 6 bases not matched to a gene. The CDR3 coding sequence is TGCGCCAGCAGCTTGGCCGGGGCAGGGGGCTACGAGCAGTACTTC. It yields the protein CASSLAGAGGYEQYF.

The rearrangement links TRBV6-2 or TRBV6-3 to TRBJ2-4; D not resolved. TRBJ2-7 matches the DNA end more closely, so the J call is doubtful. Germline CDR1 reads MNHEY; CDR2 reads SVGEGT. The CDR3 spans 13 residues. This chain's CDR3 is CASSYLDGYEQYF. In DNA form, the CDR3 reads TGTGCCAGCAGTTATCTAGACGGCTACGAGCAGTACTTC.

The V gene is TRBV7-9, the J gene TRBJ2-7; 12 bases align to TRBD1. The CDR3 consists of 16 residues. J was trimmed by 1 base and V by 5 bases; bases with no gene match: 6. The V gene's germline CDR1 is SEHNR and CDR2 FQNEAQ (reference sequence). The DNA of the CDR3 is TGTGCCAGCAGCGCGGGACAGGGGGCCGCATCCTACGAGCAGTACTTC. Residues: CASSAGQGAASYEQYF.

This sequence joins TRBV7-2 and TRBJ1-5; maybe TRBD1 (5 bases). The CDR3 extends over 15 amino acids. V was cut by 4 bases and J by 3 bases, with 13 bases left in between. CDR1 is SGHTA, CDR2 FQGNSA, per germline. CDR3 protein: CASSCRADFNQPQHF. DNA for the CDR3: TGTGCCAGCAGCTGCAGGGCCGATTTCAATCAGCCCCAGCATTTT. Full variable domain (outside the CDR3, taken from reference TRBV7-2 and TRBJ1-5): GAGVSQSPSNKVTEKGKDVELRCDPISGHTALYWYRQSLGQGLEFLIYFQGNSAPDKSGLPSDRFSAERTGGSVSTLTIQRTQQEDSAVYLCASSCRADFNQPQHFGDGTRLSIL.

The chain has TRBV4-1 and TRBJ2-3, with 15 positions matching TRBD2. Germline V lookup: CDR1 MGHRA, CDR2 YSYEKL. The V and J ends lost 4 bases and 6 bases, in that order; junction bases with no gene match: 2. CDR3 size: 15 residues. The CDR3 bases are TGCGCCAGCAGCCGGACTAGCGGGAGGGAGGATACGCAGTATTTT. This translates into CASSRTSGREDTQYF.

The rearrangement links TRBV5-1 to TRBJ2-2, with a weak D call TRBD1 (6 bases). With 4 bases removed from V and 0 bases from J, the gap between germline ends came to 16 bases. There are 17 residues in the CDR3. The germline gives CDR1 SGHRS, CDR2 YFSETQ. The CDR3 bases are TGCGCCAGCAGCGCGCCACCGGGACACGCGAACACCGGGGAGCTGTTTTTT. Protein: CASSAPPGHANTGELFF.

The V call is TRBV10-3, the J call TRBJ2-6; TRBD1 aligns across 8 bases. J lost 0 bases, V lost 9 bases, and 4 bases had no gene match. The germline gives CDR1 ENHRY, CDR2 SYGVKD. This CDR3 comprises 15 residues. Here the CDR3 reads CAIGQGISGANVLTF. The DNA for the CDR3 is TGTGCCATAGGACAGGGAATCTCTGGGGCCAACGTCCTGACTTTC.

The chain is built from TRBV20-1 and TRBJ1-2; D may be TRBD1 (5 bases). There are 14 residues in the CDR3. The germline V and J ends were trimmed by 3 bases and 3 bases, with 14 bases remaining between them. Germline V gene data show CDR1 as DFQATT and CDR2 as SNEGSKA (reference sequence). Here the CDR3 reads CSARGRDDYYGYTF. The CDR3, as DNA: TGCAGTGCTAGGGGGCGAGACGATTACTATGGCTACACCTTC.